These 25 T cell receptor beta chains came from one sample sequenced in a study of OX40 agonist ivuxolimab in advanced cancers. Here immunoSEQ multiplex PCR was the method, and the copy in TCRdb shows in-frame clones only, minus some. The repertoire holds around 60,000 clones, more than 85% seen once, with about 0.44% in the top ten. The specimen comprised CD4+ or CD8+ T cells sorted from blood, sampled in a trial of the OX40 agonist ivuxolimab. Source of these receptors: an adult with an advanced solid tumor such as melanoma, head and neck, liver or kidney cancer.

J is TRBJ1-2 and V is TRBV7-2; D gene ambiguous. V was shortened by 5 bases and J by 4 bases, with 14 bases between the two germline ends. Germline lookup yields CDR1 SGHTA and CDR2 FQGNSA. The CDR3 runs to 14 residues. The chain's CDR3 is CASSPSSEIYGYTF. The DNA of the CDR3 is TGTGCCAGCAGCCCGTCCAGCGAGATCTATGGCTACACCTTC.

V is TRBV27 and J is TRBJ2-6; 12 bases fit TRBD2. Germline-derived CDR1 and CDR2 are MNHEY and SMNVEV (reference sequence). The J segment lost 0 bases and the V segment lost 4 bases, leaving 7 bases of the junction unmatched. The CDR3 consists of 19 residues. The DNA for the CDR3 is TGTGCCAGCAGTTATGTGGCTAGCGGGAGGGCCTCTGGGGCCAACGTCCTGACTTTC. Encoded protein: CASSYVASGRASGANVLTF.

The chain recombines TRBV7-9 with TRBJ1-4; 7 bases map to TRBD1. Per germline, CDR1 SEHNR and CDR2 FQNEAQ (reference sequence). There are 16 residues in the CDR3. Trimming cost V 3 bases and J 0 bases; bases outside gene matches: 4. In DNA form, the CDR3 reads TGTGCCAGCAGCTTTACAGGGGTCGCAACTAATGAAAAACTGTTTTTT. It is translated as CASSFTGVATNEKLFF. Together with reference TRBV7-9 and TRBJ1-4, the CDR3 gives the full variable domain: DTGVSQNPRHKITKRGQNVTFRCDPISEHNRLYWYRQTLGQGPEFLTYFQNEAQLEKSRLLSDRFSAERPKGSFSTLEIQRTEQGDSAMYLCASSFTGVATNEKLFFGSGTQLSVL.

The chain uses TRBV6-6 and TRBJ2-3; 9 bases line up with TRBD2. V was clipped by 5 bases and J by 4 bases; unmatched bases: 7. Germline CDR1 is MNHNY and CDR2 is SVGAGI (reference sequence). The CDR3 runs to 15 residues. The CDR3 bases are TGTGCCAGCAGTCCGCTAGCGGGAAAGTCAGATACGCAGTATTTT. Its protein is CASSPLAGKSDTQYF.

This clone was observed a handful of times. The rearrangement joins TRBV2 to TRBJ1-1, with a tentative D call TRBD1 (5 bases). From germline, CDR1 is SNHLY and CDR2 FYNNEI. Deletions cut 8 bases from V and 0 bases from J, with 7 bases between. This CDR3 spans 12 amino acids. CDR3 nucleotide sequence: TGTGCCAGCGACAGATTGAACACTGAAGCTTTCTTT. It yields the protein CASDRLNTEAFF. The full variable domain, with the rest looked up from reference TRBV2 and TRBJ1-1, is EPEVTQTPSHQVTQMGQEVILRCVPISNHLYFYWYRQILGQKVEFLVSFYNNEISEKSEIFDDQFSVERPDGSNFTLKIRSTKLEDSAMYFCASDRLNTEAFFGQGTRLTVV.

V is TRBV6-6 and J is TRBJ1-1; 11 nucleotides align to TRBD1. This CDR3 spans 14 amino acids. The V gene end was trimmed by 2 bases and the J gene end by 12 bases; junction bases not matched to a gene: 8. CDR1 and CDR2 from the germline V gene are MNHNY and SVGAGI (reference sequence). The DNA of the CDR3 is TGTGCCAGCAGTTACGGGACAGGGGGGTTTGACTCTTTCTTT. Translation: CASSYGTGGFDSFF.

There are a few counts of this clone. The J gene is TRBJ1-1, the V gene TRBV18; the match to TRBD1 covers 8 bases. Germline V gene sequence: CDR1 KGHSH, CDR2 LQKENI. V was pared by 1 base and J by 2 bases, with 6 bases of the junction left unmatched. The CDR3 extends over 16 amino acids. CDR3 coding DNA: TGTGCCAGCTCACCACGGATGCCAGGGGGCAACACTGAAGCTTTCTTT. It is translated as CASSPRMPGGNTEAFF.

This rearrangement joins TRBV30 to TRBJ1-1; D might be TRBD1 (6 bases). The CDR3 extends over 16 amino acids. Trimming cost V 4 bases and J 1 base, with 19 bases left between them. From germline, CDR1 is GTSNPN and CDR2 SVGIG (reference sequence). The CDR3 loop reads CAWMWQGRRSNTEAFF. The DNA of the CDR3 is TGTGCCTGGATGTGGCAGGGGCGTAGGTCGAACACTGAAGCTTTCTTT.

The sample holds one count of this clone. This chain connects TRBV5-1 to TRBJ1-5; 9 bases are shared with TRBD1. Germline V gives CDR1 SGHRS, CDR2 YFSETQ. V gave up 2 bases and J gave up 4 bases; unmatched junction bases: 1. The length of the CDR3 is 14 residues. The CDR3 nucleotides read TGCGCCAGCAGCTTTGGGACAGGGAATCAGCCCCAGCATTTT. Encoded protein: CASSFGTGNQPQHF.

The genes are TRBV11-3 and TRBJ2-1, with 9 bases fitting TRBD2. The V segment lost 3 bases and the J segment 5 bases; nucleotides outside the gene matches: 8. The CDR3 sequence is 16 residues long. Germline CDR1 and CDR2: SGHNT and YENEEA. CDR3: CASSFTGTSRNNEQFF. CDR3 nucleotides: TGTGCCAGCAGCTTCACCGGGACTAGCAGAAACAATGAGCAGTTCTTC.

V gene TRBV27 combines with J gene TRBJ2-5; TRBD2 aligns across 14 bases. The germline gives CDR1 MNHEY, CDR2 SMNVEV (reference sequence). The V gene end was trimmed by 1 base and the J gene end by 6 bases; junction bases not matched to a gene: 13. The CDR3 is made up of 19 amino acids. The CDR3 loop is CASSLYAIGTSGSVKTQYF. The CDR3 DNA reads as TGTGCCAGCAGTTTATATGCGATCGGGACTAGCGGGAGTGTTAAGACCCAGTACTTC.

The chain links TRBV5-6 to TRBJ1-2, with 7 bases aligning to TRBD1. The CDR3 is 13 amino acids. Germline CDR1 is SGHDT and CDR2 is YYEEEE. V gave up 3 bases and J gave up 3 bases; unmatched junction bases: 2. DNA of the CDR3: TGTGCCAGCAGCTCCCAGGGGGACTATGGCTACACCTTC. This codes for CASSSQGDYGYTF.

The chain couples TRBV7-9 to TRBJ2-7; 12 bases align to TRBD2. CDR1 SEHNR and CDR2 FQNEAQ come from the germline V gene (reference sequence). CDR3 length: 15 residues. Trimming took 1 base from V and 7 from J; bases not matched to a gene: 5. The CDR3 DNA sequence: TGTGCCAGCAGCTTAGTTTCTAGCGGGAGGGGTGAGCAGTACTTC. Translated, it gives CASSLVSSGRGEQYF.

The J gene is TRBJ2-6, the V gene TRBV30; D is uncertain. From germline, CDR1 is GTSNPN and CDR2 SVGIG (reference sequence). The CDR3 length is 14 residues. V was cut by 6 bases and J by 0 bases, with 9 bases left in between. The CDR3 sequence: CACPRDSGANVLTF. The CDR3 DNA reads TGTGCCTGCCCAAGGGACTCTGGGGCCAACGTCCTGACTTTC.

The chain employs TRBV9 and TRBJ1-2, with TRBD1 identical over 7 bases. CDR3 length: 15 residues. J lost 3 bases, V lost 4 bases, and 9 bases had no gene match. CDR1 is SGDLS, CDR2 YYNGEE, per germline. CDR3 DNA: TGTGCCAGCAGCCAAGACAGGGTACGAGACTATGGCTACACCTTC. Its protein is CASSQDRVRDYGYTF.

The chain couples TRBV6-6 to TRBJ2-5; perhaps TRBD1 as D (5 bases). This CDR3 spans 12 amino acids. Germline V gene data show CDR1 as MNHNY and CDR2 as SVGAGI (reference sequence). Trimming took off 5 bases at V and 1 base at J, with 5 bases between the two ends. The CDR3 sequence: CASSQGQETQYF. The CDR3 DNA follows: TGTGCCAGCAGTCAGGGCCAAGAGACCCAGTACTTC.

The chain carries TRBV16 and TRBJ2-7, with no clear D. The CDR3 contains 14 residues. V gave up 2 bases and J gave up 2 bases, with 10 bases separating them. From germline, CDR1 is KGHSY and CDR2 FQNENV. The CDR3 coding sequence is TGTGCCAGCAGCCAACCCCGCAGAACCTACGAGCAGTACTTC. It specifies CASSQPRRTYEQYF. Using reference TRBV16 and TRBJ2-7 for the parts outside the CDR3, the full variable domain is GEEVAQTPKHLVRGEGQKAKLYCAPIKGHSYVFWYQQVLKNEFKFLISFQNENVFDETGMPKERFSAKCLPNSPCSLEIQATKLEDSAVYFCASSQPRRTYEQYFGPGTRLTVT.

The chain recombines TRBV5-1 with TRBJ2-1, with TRBD1 matching 8 bases. There are 16 residues in the CDR3. The germline CDR1 and CDR2 sequences are SGHRS and YFSETQ. J lost 6 bases, V lost 3 bases, and 11 bases had no gene match. The chain's CDR3 is CASSSTTGGFGNEQFF. Here the CDR3 DNA reads TGCGCCAGCAGCTCCACTACAGGGGGTTTCGGCAATGAGCAGTTCTTC.

The chain's CDR3 is CSVEDLGDTIYF. The CDR3 DNA reads TGCAGCGTTGAGGACTTGGGGGACACCATATATTTT. V usage is TRBV29-1 and J usage is TRBJ1-3, with D perhaps matching TRBD1 (5 bases). The germline V gene encodes CDR1 SQVTM and CDR2 ANQGSEA. This CDR3 is built from 12 residues. Trimming left V 3 bases short and J 8 bases short, with 11 bases between.

The genes are TRBV7-2 and TRBJ2-5; D unclear. V was cut by 2 bases and J by 5 bases, with 15 bases left in between. The CDR3 spans 15 residues. The germline gives CDR1 SGHTA, CDR2 FQGNSA. The CDR3 coding sequence is TGTGCCAGCAGCTTATTAGGCGGTGCCTTGGAGACCCAGTACTTC. Its protein product is CASSLLGGALETQYF.

J is TRBJ2-1 and V is TRBV27, with TRBD2 matching 10 bases. In germline, CDR1 is MNHEY, CDR2 SMNVEV (reference sequence). The CDR3 is made up of 20 amino acids. V lost 6 bases and J lost 4; bases outside the gene matches: 21. CDR3 loop: CASRPSSGSTLPVFYNEQFF. For the CDR3, the DNA is TGTGCCAGCAGACCCTCTAGCGGGAGCACCCTCCCGGTTTTTTACAATGAGCAGTTCTTC.

The chain couples TRBV18 to TRBJ2-1; D gene ambiguous. The V end was cut by 2 bases, the J end by 5 bases, with 10 bases between. The CDR3 is 14 amino acids. CDR1 and CDR2 from the germline V gene are KGHSH and LQKENI. In nucleotides, the CDR3 is TGTGCCAGCTCACCATCGGCTGGTCACAATGAGCAGTTCTTC. It codes for CASSPSAGHNEQFF.

The chain joins TRBV19 to TRBJ2-5; 8 nucleotides line up with TRBD1. J gave up 2 bases and V 10 bases, and 6 bases lay outside the gene matches. The CDR3 runs 13 residues. Germline lookup yields CDR1 LNHDA and CDR2 SQIVND (reference sequence). CDR3 DNA: TGTGCCACCGGGGACAGGCCACAAGAGACCCAGTACTTC. Translated: CATGDRPQETQYF.

The J gene is TRBJ2-2, the V gene TRBV5-6; 7 bases are a match to TRBD2. The CDR3 loop spans 19 amino acids. Trimming at V came to 7 bases and at J to 1 base, leaving 19 bases not matched to a gene. Germline V gene lookup returns CDR1 SGHDT and CDR2 YYEEEE. The CDR3 reads CASRYRPSGRTMNTGELFF. The CDR3, as DNA: TGTGCCAGCCGCTATAGGCCTAGCGGCAGGACTATGAACACCGGGGAGCTGTTTTTT.

The rearrangement links TRBV7-2 to TRBJ2-5, with D unresolved. CDR1 is SGHTA, CDR2 FQGNSA, per germline. This CDR3 comprises 12 residues. Trimming removed 5 bases at V and 7 bases at J, with 11 bases between. The CDR3 loop is CASSLRVGTQYF. The CDR3 region has the DNA TGTGCCAGCAGCCTACGAGTTGGGACCCAGTACTTC.